The rows below give T cell receptor beta chains drawn from one sample of a study of identical twins. TCRdb independently ran MiXCR on the 5' RACE reads; one entry per CDR3 protein. Of approximately 600,000 distinct CDR3 sequences in the sample, 7.1% were seen once. In addition, the sample was reused for a study of yellow fever vaccine responses in identical twins.

Material for sequencing was PBMCs. All receptors derive from a woman aged 18 to 35 in good health. Both conserved end residues are part of each CDR3. Each record gives: clone size, V gene, J gene, D gene, CDR3 DNA, CDR3 protein. D genes are given only for firm matches. A row's size may be missing; if present it is once, few, many or a size class.

abundance: many
v_gene: TRBV25-1
j_gene: TRBJ1-1
d_gene: .
CDR3nt: TGTGCCAGCAGTGAATTAGGGGTGACGGAAGCTTTCTTT
CDR3aa: CASSELGVTEAFF

abundance: .
v_gene: TRBV20-1
j_gene: TRBJ2-2
d_gene: .
CDR3nt: TGCAGTGCTAGAGATCGGAGCCTCGCGAACACCGGGGAGCTGTTTTTT
CDR3aa: CSARDRSLANTGELFF

abundance: .
v_gene: TRBV28
j_gene: TRBJ1-1
d_gene: .
CDR3nt: TGTGCCAGCAGAAAAACCTCAGGACGGCCCACGATGAACACTGAAGCTTTCTTT
CDR3aa: CASRKTSGRPTMNTEAFF

abundance: .
v_gene: TRBV6-5
j_gene: TRBJ1-5
d_gene: .
CDR3nt: TGTGCCAGCAGTTCCCATGACAGTCAGAATCAGCCCCAGCATTTT
CDR3aa: CASSSHDSQNQPQHF

abundance: many
v_gene: TRBV6-1
j_gene: TRBJ1-6
d_gene: TRBD1
CDR3nt: TGTGCCAGCAGAAGGGACAGACTTAATTCACCCCTCCACTTT
CDR3aa: CASRRDRLNSPLHF

abundance: .
v_gene: TRBV3-1
j_gene: TRBJ2-3
d_gene: TRBD2
CDR3nt: TGTGCCAGCAGCCTTACTCCGGGACTAGCCGCAGGTGGGCAGTATTTT
CDR3aa: CASSLTPGLAAGGQYF

abundance: .
v_gene: TRBV24-1
j_gene: TRBJ2-1
d_gene: .
CDR3nt: TGTGCCACCGGCAGTCGGCATGAGCAGTTCTTC
CDR3aa: CATGSRHEQFF

abundance: few
v_gene: TRBV12-3/TRBV12-4
j_gene: TRBJ2-1
d_gene: .
CDR3nt: TGTGCCAGCAGTTTAGCGTCCTACCAGCAAAGGGAGCAGTTCTTC
CDR3aa: CASSLASYQQREQFF

abundance: .
v_gene: TRBV20-1
j_gene: TRBJ2-1
d_gene: TRBD2
CDR3nt: TGCAGTGCTCGCCCTACTAGCGGGAGGGACAATGAGCAGTTCTTC
CDR3aa: CSARPTSGRDNEQFF

abundance: .
v_gene: TRBV18
j_gene: TRBJ2-3
d_gene: TRBD1
CDR3nt: TGTGCCAGCTCACCACCGGACAGGGCAGGTGCAGATACGCAGTATTTT
CDR3aa: CASSPPDRAGADTQYF

abundance: .
v_gene: TRBV12-5
j_gene: TRBJ2-2
d_gene: .
CDR3nt: TGTGCTAGTGGTTTGGGCCGGGACAAGAACACCGGGGAGCTGTTTTTT
CDR3aa: CASGLGRDKNTGELFF

abundance: many
v_gene: TRBV6-1
j_gene: TRBJ1-1
d_gene: .
CDR3nt: TGTGCCAGCAGGCGGTCGGACAGCATGAACACTGAAGCTTTCTTT
CDR3aa: CASRRSDSMNTEAFF

abundance: many
v_gene: TRBV3-1
j_gene: TRBJ2-5
d_gene: TRBD2
CDR3nt: TGTGCCAGCAGCCAGGGGCAGGGCGGGGGAGAGACCCAGTACTTC
CDR3aa: CASSQGQGGGETQYF

abundance: few
v_gene: TRBV5-1
j_gene: TRBJ2-2
d_gene: .
CDR3nt: TGCGCCAGCAGGGGTGATGAGGGGCGAAACACCGGGGAGCTGTTTTTT
CDR3aa: CASRGDEGRNTGELFF

abundance: many
v_gene: TRBV24-1
j_gene: TRBJ2-2
d_gene: TRBD1
CDR3nt: TGTGCCACCAGGGTCGGACAGGGGCACAACACCGGGGAGCTGTTTTTT
CDR3aa: CATRVGQGHNTGELFF

abundance: many
v_gene: TRBV12-3/TRBV12-4
j_gene: TRBJ2-7
d_gene: TRBD1
CDR3nt: TGTGCCAGCAGTTTTTGGGACAGGGACGAGCAGTACTTC
CDR3aa: CASSFWDRDEQYF

abundance: many
v_gene: TRBV18
j_gene: TRBJ2-2
d_gene: .
CDR3nt: TGTGCCAGCAGCCCTCAGGGTAACACCGGGGAGCTGTTTTTT
CDR3aa: CASSPQGNTGELFF

abundance: many
v_gene: TRBV29-1
j_gene: TRBJ2-3
d_gene: TRBD2
CDR3nt: TGCAGCGTTGAGAGGCTAGCGGGTTCTACTTCAGGAGATACGCAGTATTTT
CDR3aa: CSVERLAGSTSGDTQYF

abundance: .
v_gene: TRBV20-1
j_gene: TRBJ2-5
d_gene: .
CDR3nt: TGCAGTGCTGCCGGGAGCGAGACCCAGTACTTC
CDR3aa: CSAAGSETQYF

abundance: .
v_gene: TRBV3-1
j_gene: TRBJ2-7
d_gene: TRBD2
CDR3nt: TGTGCCAGCAGCCTTCGCAAGGGACTAGCGGGAGTGAACGAGCAGTACTTC
CDR3aa: CASSLRKGLAGVNEQYF

abundance: many
v_gene: TRBV7-9
j_gene: TRBJ2-7
d_gene: .
CDR3nt: TGTGCCAGCAGCGGTCGGGATGATATTCCATTTACCTACGAGCAGTACTTC
CDR3aa: CASSGRDDIPFTYEQYF

abundance: many
v_gene: TRBV12-3/TRBV12-4
j_gene: TRBJ2-3
d_gene: .
CDR3nt: TGTGCCAGCAGTTTAGAAAATACGCAGTATTTT
CDR3aa: CASSLENTQYF

abundance: many
v_gene: TRBV12-3/TRBV12-4
j_gene: TRBJ2-1
d_gene: TRBD2
CDR3nt: TGTGCCAGCAGTTTTCGACTAGCGGGAATCGGTGAGCAGTTCTTC
CDR3aa: CASSFRLAGIGEQFF

abundance: .
v_gene: TRBV15
j_gene: TRBJ1-4
d_gene: TRBD1
CDR3nt: TGTGCCACCAGCAGTGCCCTGGAGGGGGCTTACGGAAAACTGTTTTTT
CDR3aa: CATSSALEGAYGKLFF

abundance: .
v_gene: TRBV6-1
j_gene: TRBJ2-3
d_gene: .
CDR3nt: TGTGCCAGCAGCGCCCTACAGGGTCTGACAGATACGCAGTATTTT
CDR3aa: CASSALQGLTDTQYF

abundance: few
v_gene: TRBV29-1
j_gene: TRBJ2-3
d_gene: .
CDR3nt: TGCAGCGTAAGGGAGAGTTACACAGATACGCAGTATTTT
CDR3aa: CSVRESYTDTQYF

abundance: few
v_gene: TRBV20-1
j_gene: TRBJ2-5
d_gene: .
CDR3nt: TGCAGTGCTCGAATCCTGGGGGAGACCCAGTACTTC
CDR3aa: CSARILGETQYF

abundance: .
v_gene: TRBV27
j_gene: TRBJ2-1
d_gene: TRBD1
CDR3nt: TGTGCCAGCAGTCCCGACAGGGGGAGGTTTCGGAATGAGCAGTTCTTC
CDR3aa: CASSPDRGRFRNEQFF

abundance: few
v_gene: TRBV28
j_gene: TRBJ2-7
d_gene: .
CDR3nt: TGTGCCAGCAGGGACGCACGGAGGTCCTACGAGCAGTACTTC
CDR3aa: CASRDARRSYEQYF

abundance: many
v_gene: TRBV7-2
j_gene: TRBJ2-2
d_gene: .
CDR3nt: TGTGCCAGCAGCCTCGTGCGGGGCCACACCGGGGAGCTGTTTTTT
CDR3aa: CASSLVRGHTGELFF

abundance: .
v_gene: TRBV28
j_gene: TRBJ2-3
d_gene: TRBD2
CDR3nt: TGTGCCAGCAGTGGGGGCGGGAGGCCCGATACGCAGTATTTT
CDR3aa: CASSGGGRPDTQYF

abundance: few
v_gene: TRBV5-1
j_gene: TRBJ2-1
d_gene: .
CDR3nt: TGCGCCAGCAGCTTGGCCGGCAGGGGAGGTAGCTCCTACAATGAGCAGTTCTTC
CDR3aa: CASSLAGRGGSSYNEQFF

abundance: .
v_gene: TRBV6-1
j_gene: TRBJ2-2
d_gene: .
CDR3nt: TGTGCCAGCACCCCTGCATACAGGCTTAACACCGGGGAGCTGTTTTTT
CDR3aa: CASTPAYRLNTGELFF

abundance: .
v_gene: TRBV5-1
j_gene: TRBJ1-2
d_gene: .
CDR3nt: TGCGCCAGCAGCTCAAGGGTGTCTAACTATGGCTACACCTTC
CDR3aa: CASSSRVSNYGYTF

abundance: .
v_gene: TRBV20-1
j_gene: TRBJ1-1
d_gene: .
CDR3nt: TGCAGTGCTAGAGAGCCGAGAGGCGTGAACACTGAAGCTTTCTTT
CDR3aa: CSAREPRGVNTEAFF

abundance: .
v_gene: TRBV15
j_gene: TRBJ2-1
d_gene: TRBD2
CDR3nt: TGTGCCACCAGCAAGAAACTAGCGGGGGGGCGTCAGAATGAGCAGTTCTTC
CDR3aa: CATSKKLAGGRQNEQFF

abundance: few
v_gene: TRBV20-1
j_gene: TRBJ1-6
d_gene: .
CDR3nt: TGCAGTGCTAGAGGGAGGGACACCCATAATTCACCCCTCCACTTT
CDR3aa: CSARGRDTHNSPLHF

abundance: many
v_gene: TRBV25-1
j_gene: TRBJ2-3
d_gene: .
CDR3nt: TGTGCCAGCTCTGAGACTCGGGTCGTCTCGGATACGCAGTATTTT
CDR3aa: CASSETRVVSDTQYF

abundance: .
v_gene: TRBV20-1
j_gene: TRBJ2-3
d_gene: .
CDR3nt: TGCAGTGCTAGAGACGCGGGACCGGACTCGACTAGCACAGATACGCAGTATTTT
CDR3aa: CSARDAGPDSTSTDTQYF

abundance: .
v_gene: TRBV5-1
j_gene: TRBJ2-1
d_gene: TRBD2
CDR3nt: TGCGCCAGCAGCTCGACTAGCGGGGGGGTCGGTGGATACAATGAGCAGTTCTTC
CDR3aa: CASSSTSGGVGGYNEQFF

abundance: .
v_gene: TRBV7-6
j_gene: TRBJ2-1
d_gene: .
CDR3nt: TGTGCCAGCAGCTTAGGTCAGAGGGTTGAGCAGTTCTTC
CDR3aa: CASSLGQRVEQFF

abundance: .
v_gene: TRBV25-1
j_gene: TRBJ1-2
d_gene: .
CDR3nt: TGTGCCAGCAGTCCAAGGGGCAGGGTACCCTATGGCTACACCTTC
CDR3aa: CASSPRGRVPYGYTF

abundance: .
v_gene: TRBV27
j_gene: TRBJ2-3
d_gene: .
CDR3nt: TGTGCCAGCAGTTTGGTGGGCAGGGCGGGAGATACGCAGTATTTT
CDR3aa: CASSLVGRAGDTQYF